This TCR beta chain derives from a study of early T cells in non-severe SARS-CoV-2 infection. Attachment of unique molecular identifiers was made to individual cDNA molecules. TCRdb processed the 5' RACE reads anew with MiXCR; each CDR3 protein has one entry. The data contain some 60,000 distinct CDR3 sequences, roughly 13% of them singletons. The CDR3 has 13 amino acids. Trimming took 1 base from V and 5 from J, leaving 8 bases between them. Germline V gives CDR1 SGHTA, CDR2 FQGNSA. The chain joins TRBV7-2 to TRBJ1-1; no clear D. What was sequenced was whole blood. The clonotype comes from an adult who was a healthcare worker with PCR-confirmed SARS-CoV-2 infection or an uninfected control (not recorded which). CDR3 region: CTSSLGGWTEAFF. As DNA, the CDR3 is TGTACCAGCAGCTTAGGGGGTTGGACTGAAGCTTTCTTT. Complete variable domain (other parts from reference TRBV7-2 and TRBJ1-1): GAGVSQSPSNKVTEKGKDVELRCDPISGHTALYWYRQSLGQGLEFLIYFQGNSAPDKSGLPSDRFSAERTGGSVSTLTIQRTQQEDSAVYLCTSSLGGWTEAFFGQGTRLTVV.